The 25 T cell receptor beta chains reported below all come from one sample, sequenced in a study of blood T cell repertoires in COVID-19. Sequenced by immunoSEQ multiplex PCR; TCRdb stores in-frame clones only, minus some. The data contain 310,000 or so clones, around 89% of them singletons. Sequenced material: peripheral blood. These TCRs come from a man aged 18-30 years who had recovered from COVID-19.

V and J are TRBV6-1 and TRBJ1-5; 12 bases line up with TRBD1. Germline V gene lookup returns CDR1 MNHNS and CDR2 SASEGT. The CDR3 has 18 residues. The J segment lost 1 base and the V segment lost 4 bases, leaving 8 bases of the junction unmatched. CDR3 residues: CASSVTGTGGMSNQPQHF. The CDR3 DNA is TGTGCCAGCAGTGTTACCGGGACAGGGGGCATGAGCAATCAGCCCCAGCATTTT.

The chain links TRBV6-5 to TRBJ1-1, with 8 bases fitting TRBD1. Germline CDR1 is MNHEY and CDR2 is SVGAGI. The V and J ends lost 1 base and 0 bases, in that order; junction bases with no gene match: 1. The CDR3 is 15 residues long. Here the CDR3 DNA reads TGTGCCAGCAGTTACTGGACAGGGATGAACACTGAAGCTTTCTTT. Protein: CASSYWTGMNTEAFF.

The rearrangement uses TRBV29-1 and TRBJ2-7; D is possibly TRBD1 (5 bases). Trimming took 4 bases from V and 1 from J, leaving 11 bases between them. CDR1 and CDR2 (germline): SQVTM, ANQGSEA. This CDR3 is built from 13 residues. The CDR3 DNA reads as TGCAGCGTTGCCAGGGAACTTTCCTACGAGCAGTACTTC. Translated, it gives CSVARELSYEQYF.

The gene calls are TRBV6-5 and TRBJ2-1; D gene ambiguous. This CDR3 contains 13 residues. CDR1 and CDR2 (germline): MNHEY, SVGAGI. V lost 6 bases to trimming and J lost 4 bases, with 10 bases between them. Here the CDR3 reads CASRPMEYNEQFF. The CDR3 DNA sequence: TGTGCCAGCAGGCCGATGGAGTACAATGAGCAGTTCTTC.

The chain combines TRBV30 with TRBJ1-6; TRBD1 agrees at 11 bases. This CDR3 spans 14 amino acids. CDR1 and CDR2 (germline): GTSNPN, SVGIG (reference sequence). V lost 5 bases, J lost 5 bases, and 2 bases stayed unmatched. Written as DNA, the CDR3 is TGTGCCTGGGCGGGACAGGGGGATAATTCACCCCTCCACTTT. It is translated as CAWAGQGDNSPLHF. The full variable domain, in which reference TRBV30 and TRBJ1-6 provide the parts outside the CDR3, is SQTIHQWPATLVQPVGSPLSLECTVEGTSNPNLYWYRQAAGRGLQLLFYSVGIGQISSEVPQNLSASRPQDRQFILSSKKLLLSDSGFYLCAWAGQGDNSPLHFGNGTRLTVT.

This clone is a singleton in its sample. V gene TRBV7-9 combines with J gene TRBJ1-3; D is possibly TRBD1 (5 bases). CDR3 length: 15 amino acids. V lost 5 bases, J lost 3 bases, and 14 bases lay in between. Germline-derived CDR1 and CDR2 are SEHNR and FQNEAQ (reference sequence). The CDR3 here is CASSPPAGRGNTIYF. CDR3 sequence (DNA): TGTGCCAGCAGCCCCCCAGCGGGACGTGGAAACACCATATATTTT.

This clone was seen only a few times. The chain links TRBV10-3 to TRBJ1-5; 7 positions match TRBD1. Trimming at V came to 8 bases and at J to 2 bases, leaving 15 bases not matched to a gene. The CDR3 has 17 residues. Germline values: CDR1 ENHRY, CDR2 SYGVKD. This CDR3 is CAIGDRAPNGGNQPQHF. CDR3 nucleotide sequence: TGTGCCATCGGAGACAGGGCCCCGAACGGAGGCAATCAGCCCCAGCATTTT.

The rearrangement uses TRBV15 and TRBJ1-1; 8 bases match TRBD1. Germline V gene data show CDR1 as LNHNV and CDR2 as YYDKDF (reference sequence). This CDR3 is built from 17 residues. The J segment lost 5 bases and the V segment lost 2 bases, leaving 13 bases of the junction unmatched. This chain's CDR3 is CATSRPYPGTGLTEAFF. CDR3 nucleotides: TGTGCCACCAGCAGACCCTATCCCGGGACAGGTCTGACTGAAGCTTTCTTT.

V and J are TRBV5-6 and TRBJ1-2; D is unresolved. The CDR3 consists of 15 residues. Germline CDR1 is SGHDT and CDR2 is YYEEEE. Deletions cut 1 base from V and 6 bases from J, with 16 bases between. The CDR3: CASSLSSPFVDGYTF. The DNA of the CDR3 is TGTGCCAGCAGCTTGTCCTCTCCGTTCGTCGATGGCTACACCTTC. Based on the CDR3 plus reference TRBV5-6 and TRBJ1-2, the full variable domain is DAGVTQSPTHLIKTRGQQVTLRCSPKSGHDTVSWYQQALGQGPQFIFQYYEEEERQRGNFPDRFSGHQFPNYSSELNVNALLLGDSALYLCASSLSSPFVDGYTFGSGTRLTVV.

The chain recombines TRBV10-1 with TRBJ1-5; D may be TRBD1 (5 bases). Germline assignment: CDR1 WNHNN and CDR2 SYGVQD (reference sequence). V gave up 3 bases and J gave up 0 bases, with 21 bases separating them. CDR3 size: 19 residues. The CDR3 region is CASSEDWGRALYSNQPQHF. The CDR3 nucleotides read TGCGCCAGCAGTGAAGATTGGGGCAGAGCCCTTTATAGCAATCAGCCCCAGCATTTT.

This chain uses TRBV7-2 with TRBJ1-2; perhaps TRBD1 as D (6 bases). Per germline, CDR1 SGHTA and CDR2 FQGNSA. The CDR3 length is 15 residues. With 3 bases removed from V and 1 base from J, the gap between germline ends came to 12 bases. The CDR3 coding sequence is TGTGCCAGCAGCTTGGGGGCAGGGAGTAACTATGGCTACACCTTC. As protein: CASSLGAGSNYGYTF.

The genes are TRBV6-1 and TRBJ2-7, with D tentatively TRBD2 (5 bases). The length of the CDR3 is 15 residues. Germline lookup yields CDR1 MNHNS and CDR2 SASEGT. V lost 0 bases, J lost 1 base, and 10 bases lay in between. Written as DNA, the CDR3 is TGTGCCAGCAGTGAAGCGCTTACGGGGTCCTACGAGCAGTACTTC. Amino acids: CASSEALTGSYEQYF.

This clone appeared a few times. For the CDR3, the DNA is TGTGCCAGCAGCCTCCACGGGAGTTGGAGAGAGCAGTACTTC. Translated: CASSLHGSWREQYF. The J gene is TRBJ2-7, the V gene TRBV3-1 (or the pseudogene TRBV3-2); possible D gene TRBD2, 6 bases. The germline V gene encodes CDR1 LGHDT and CDR2 YNNKEL (reference sequence). This CDR3 spans 14 amino acids. V was clipped by 4 bases and J by 7 bases, with 17 bases between them.

The genes are TRBV6-5 and TRBJ1-3; a possible D gene is TRBD1 (6 bases). V lost 1 base and J lost 0, with 7 bases in between. Germline loops: CDR1 MNHEY, CDR2 SVGAGI. This CDR3 spans 15 amino acids. CDR3 sequence (DNA): TGTGCCAGCAGTTACTTAGGGGGCTCTGGAAACACCATATATTTT. The encoded protein is CASSYLGGSGNTIYF.

J is TRBJ2-7 and V is TRBV27; TRBD1 is a possible D gene (7 bases). CDR1 is MNHEY, CDR2 SMNVEV, per germline (reference sequence). The CDR3 consists of 14 residues. The ends were cut back, 8 bases at V and 8 bases at J, with 22 bases in the middle. The CDR3 loop reads CASSPRQGGMKQYF. DNA of the CDR3: TGTGCCAGCTCGCCGAGGCAGGGGGGAATGAAGCAGTACTTC.

This clone was counted once. The chain has TRBV5-1 and TRBJ2-5; 7 positions match TRBD1. Germline V gene data show CDR1 as SGHRS and CDR2 as YFSETQ. J lost 2 bases, V lost 4 bases, and 2 bases had no gene match. This CDR3 has 13 residues. CDR3 DNA: TGCGCCAGCAGCGAGGGGGCTCAAGAGACCCAGTACTTC. It yields the protein CASSEGAQETQYF.

This rearrangement joins TRBV4-1 to TRBJ1-1; 8 nucleotides match TRBD1. Germline CDR1 is MGHRA and CDR2 is YSYEKL. This CDR3 contains 14 residues. The V gene end was trimmed by 5 bases and the J gene end by 8 bases; junction bases not matched to a gene: 10. CDR3 protein: CASSSDRELNEAFF. The DNA of the CDR3 is TGCGCCAGCAGCTCGGACAGGGAGTTAAACGAAGCTTTCTTT.

The chain combines TRBV5-1 with TRBJ1-2, with D maybe TRBD1 (6 bases). This CDR3 comprises 14 residues. V was cut by 0 bases and J by 4 bases, with 10 bases left in between. Germline-derived CDR1 and CDR2 are SGHRS and YFSETQ. CDR3 in DNA: TGCGCCAGCAGCTTGGGGGACACGACCTATGGCTACACCTTC. It yields the protein CASSLGDTTYGYTF.

The chain employs TRBV7-8 and TRBJ2-7; 11 nucleotides line up with TRBD2. With V trimmed by 5 bases and J by 0 bases, 6 bases remained unmatched. Germline V gene sequence: CDR1 SGHVS, CDR2 FQNEAQ. The CDR3 length is 16 residues. The CDR3 region has the DNA TGTGCCAGCAGCGGAATGCTAGCGGGGGGCTCCTACGAGCAGTACTTC. Protein: CASSGMLAGGSYEQYF.

The CDR3 is CASKIQGPREKLFF. The CDR3 nucleotides read TGTGCCAGCAAAATCCAGGGCCCTCGGGAAAAACTGTTTTTT. The V and J genes are TRBV7-9 and TRBJ1-4; a weak D match, TRBD1 (5 bases). With 7 bases removed from V and 8 bases from J, the gap between germline ends came to 17 bases. The CDR3 is 14 residues long. From germline, CDR1 is SEHNR and CDR2 FQNEAQ (reference sequence).

This clone came up once. This sequence joins TRBV3-1 (or the pseudogene TRBV3-2) and TRBJ2-7, with a possible D match to TRBD1 (6 bases). This CDR3 is built from 13 residues. Looked up from germline, CDR1 is LGHDT and CDR2 is YNNKEL (reference sequence). V was clipped by 1 base and J by 5 bases, with 9 bases between them. The CDR3 bases are TGTGCCAGCAGCCAAGGGGCAGGGGACGAGCAGTACTTC. Residues: CASSQGAGDEQYF.

V usage is TRBV7-9 and J usage is TRBJ2-2; D not resolved. The V and J ends lost 1 base and 1 base respectively, with 13 bases between them. The germline CDR1 and CDR2 sequences are SEHNR and FQNEAQ (reference sequence). This CDR3 has 17 amino acids. The DNA of the CDR3 is TGTGCCAGCAGCTTAGAGGCGGCTAGTCTGAACACCGGGGAGCTGTTTTTT. Amino acid sequence: CASSLEAASLNTGELFF.

CDR3 in amino acids: CASSLSDRGRYEQYF. CDR3 coding DNA: TGCGCCAGCAGCCTTTCGGACAGGGGGAGGTACGAGCAGTACTTC. The chain joins TRBV5-1 to TRBJ2-7; 10 bases fit TRBD1. The CDR3 has 15 amino acids. V shed 4 bases, J shed 4 bases, and the junction held 8 bases outside the gene matches. CDR1 and CDR2 (germline): SGHRS, YFSETQ.

This chain joins TRBV6-6 and TRBJ1-2; D is unresolved. With 6 bases removed from V and 4 bases from J, the gap between germline ends came to 15 bases. The germline V gene has CDR1 MNHNY and CDR2 SVGAGI (reference sequence). The CDR3 sequence is 14 residues long. The CDR3 nucleotides read TGTGCCAGCAGCTCCCCGACGGGGATCTATGGCTACACCTTC. This codes for CASSSPTGIYGYTF.

The chain combines TRBV3-1 (or the pseudogene TRBV3-2) with TRBJ1-1; no firm D call. CDR3 length equals 14 residues. Between the trimmed V and J ends, which lost 0 bases and 1 base, there was a span of 6 bases. The V gene's germline CDR1 is LGHDT and CDR2 YNNKEL (reference sequence). CDR3 nucleotides: TGTGCCAGCAGCCAAGAACGGGGGAACACTGAAGCTTTCTTT. Translating gives CASSQERGNTEAFF.